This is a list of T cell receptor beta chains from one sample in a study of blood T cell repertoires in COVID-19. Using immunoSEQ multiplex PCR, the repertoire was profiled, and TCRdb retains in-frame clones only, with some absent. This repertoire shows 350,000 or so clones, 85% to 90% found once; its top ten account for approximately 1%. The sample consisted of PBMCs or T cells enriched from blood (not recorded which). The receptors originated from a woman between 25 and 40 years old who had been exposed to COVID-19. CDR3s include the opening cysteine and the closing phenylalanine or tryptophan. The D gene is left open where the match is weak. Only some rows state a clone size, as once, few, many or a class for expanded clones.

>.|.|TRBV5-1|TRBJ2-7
CASSLARRGDSYEQYF
TGCGCCAGCAGCTTGGCCCGCCGCGGAGATTCCTACGAGCAGTACTTC
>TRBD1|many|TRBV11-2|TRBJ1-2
CASSLNPGQGALYGYTF
TGTGCCAGCAGCTTAAACCCGGGACAGGGGGCCCTCTATGGCTACACCTTC
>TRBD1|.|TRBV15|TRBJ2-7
CATSSGTGGAYEQYF
TGTGCCACCAGCAGCGGGACAGGGGGTGCCTACGAGCAGTACTTC
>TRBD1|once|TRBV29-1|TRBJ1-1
CGSRTGGRGTEAFF
TGCGGGTCCAGGACAGGGGGAAGAGGCACTGAAGCTTTCTTT
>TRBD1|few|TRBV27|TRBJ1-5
CASSLGQGNNQPQHF
TGTGCCAGCAGTTTAGGACAGGGGAACAATCAGCCCCAGCATTTT
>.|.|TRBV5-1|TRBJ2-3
CASSLTGPFTDTQYF
TGCGCCAGCAGCTTGACAGGGCCTTTCACAGATACGCAGTATTTT
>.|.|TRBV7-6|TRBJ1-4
CASSPRIPPEKLFF
TGTGCCAGCAGCCCTAGGATCCCCCCTGAAAAACTGTTTTTT
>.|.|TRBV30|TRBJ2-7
CAWSSPQGYEQYF
TGTGCCTGGAGTTCCCCGCAGGGGTACGAGCAGTACTTC
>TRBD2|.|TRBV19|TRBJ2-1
CASSIVALAGGVNEQFF
TGTGCCAGTAGTATAGTTGCACTAGCGGGAGGAGTCAATGAGCAGTTCTTC
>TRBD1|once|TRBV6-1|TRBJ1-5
CASSESGTGAQPQHF
TGTGCCAGCAGTGAGTCCGGGACAGGGGCACAGCCCCAGCATTTT
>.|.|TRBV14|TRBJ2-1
CASSHLRKEQFF
TGTGCCAGCAGCCACCTTAGAAAGGAGCAGTTCTTC
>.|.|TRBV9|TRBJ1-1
CASSVQAADGEAFF
TGTGCCAGCAGCGTACAAGCGGCCGACGGTGAAGCTTTCTTT
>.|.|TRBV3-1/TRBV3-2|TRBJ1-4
CASSRQENEKLFF
TGTGCCAGCAGCCGCCAGGAAAATGAAAAACTGTTTTTT
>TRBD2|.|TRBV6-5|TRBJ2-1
CASSWTRDVGEQFF
TGTGCCAGCAGTTGGACTAGGGATGTAGGTGAGCAGTTCTTC
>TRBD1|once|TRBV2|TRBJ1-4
CASNLRQGANEKLFF
TGTGCCAGCAACCTTAGACAGGGGGCAAATGAAAAACTGTTTTTT
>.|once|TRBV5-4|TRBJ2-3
CASTWWREAGGADTQYF
TGTGCCAGCACCTGGTGGAGGGAGGCCGGTGGTGCAGATACGCAGTATTTT
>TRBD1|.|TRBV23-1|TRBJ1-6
CASSQLPDRGNSPLHF
TGCGCCAGCAGTCAACTCCCGGACAGGGGTAATTCACCCCTCCACTTT
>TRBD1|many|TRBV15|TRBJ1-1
CATSGDRGLTEAFF
TGTGCCACCAGCGGGGACAGGGGGCTCACTGAAGCTTTCTTT
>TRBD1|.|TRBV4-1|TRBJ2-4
CASSLPLPGQGAAKNIQYF
TGCGCCAGCAGCCTTCCGCTACCGGGACAGGGGGCAGCCAAAAACATTCAGTACTTT
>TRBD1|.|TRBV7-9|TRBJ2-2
CASSQGQFNTGELFF
TGTGCCAGCAGCCAGGGACAGTTTAACACCGGGGAGCTGTTTTTT
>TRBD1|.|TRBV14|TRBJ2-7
CASSRDSSRTYEQYF
TGTGCCAGCAGCCGGGACAGCTCAAGAACCTACGAGCAGTACTTC
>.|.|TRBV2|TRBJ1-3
CASSVDRSSGNTIYF
TGTGCCAGCAGTGTGGACAGAAGCTCTGGAAACACCATATATTTT
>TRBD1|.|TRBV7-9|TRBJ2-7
CASSPGQGADEQYF
TGTGCCAGCAGCCCTGGACAGGGGGCCGACGAGCAGTACTTC
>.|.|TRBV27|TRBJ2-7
CASRPSGFSYEQYF
TGTGCCAGCAGACCAAGCGGATTCTCCTACGAGCAGTACTTC
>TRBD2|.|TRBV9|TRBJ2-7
CASSPPSGQFHEQYF
TGTGCCAGCAGCCCACCTAGCGGGCAATTCCACGAGCAGTACTTC
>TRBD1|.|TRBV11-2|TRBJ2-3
CASSLGGQGADTQYF
TGTGCCAGCAGCTTAGGCGGACAGGGGGCAGATACGCAGTATTTT
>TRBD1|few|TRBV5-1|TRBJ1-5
CASSSTGDINQPQHF
TGCGCCAGCAGCTCCACAGGGGATATCAATCAGCCCCAGCATTTT
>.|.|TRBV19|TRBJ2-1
CASSILSGQGREFF
TGTGCCAGTAGTATTTTATCGGGTCAGGGTCGTGAGTTCTTC